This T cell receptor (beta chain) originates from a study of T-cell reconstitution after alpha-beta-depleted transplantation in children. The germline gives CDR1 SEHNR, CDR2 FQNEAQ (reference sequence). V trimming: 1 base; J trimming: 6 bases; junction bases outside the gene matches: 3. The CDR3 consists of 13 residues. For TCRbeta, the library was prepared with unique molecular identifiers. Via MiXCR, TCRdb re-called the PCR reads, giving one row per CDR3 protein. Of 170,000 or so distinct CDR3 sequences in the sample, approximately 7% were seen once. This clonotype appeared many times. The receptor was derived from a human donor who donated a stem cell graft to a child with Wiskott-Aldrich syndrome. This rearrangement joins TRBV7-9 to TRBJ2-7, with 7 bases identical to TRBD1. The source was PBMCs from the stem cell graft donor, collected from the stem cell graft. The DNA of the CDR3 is TGTGCCAGCAGCTTAGAGACAGGGATCGAGCAGTACTTC. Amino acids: CASSLETGIEQYF.